Presented here are 21 T cell receptor beta chains from one specimen sequenced in a study of T cells after posttransplantation cyclophosphamide. Profiled with immunoSEQ multiplex PCR; TCRdb holds only in-frame clones, not every one. This sample has 50,000 to 65,000 clones, with 85% to 90% found just once. Sequenced material: PBMCs. The receptors come from a man aged 25 to 40 with a blood cancer, CMV-positive, and with a related stem cell donor.

The rearrangement links TRBV5-4 to TRBJ2-3; 11 bases fit TRBD2. The CDR3 is 16 amino acids. The junction had 6 bases not matched to a gene; V was cut back by 3 bases and J by 3 bases. Per germline, CDR1 SGHNT and CDR2 YYREEE (reference sequence). CDR3 amino acids: CASSSNGTSGTDTQYF. The CDR3 bases are TGTGCCAGCAGCTCAAACGGGACTAGCGGAACAGATACGCAGTATTTT.

The chain combines TRBV30 with TRBJ2-3; TRBD2 might be the D (6 bases). The V gene's germline CDR1 is GTSNPN and CDR2 SVGIG (reference sequence). The CDR3 has 17 residues. The V end lost 3 bases, the J end lost 2 bases, and 21 bases lay between the germline ends. The DNA of the CDR3 is TGTGCCTGGAGCCCCCTCACTAGCCATGATAACACAGATACGCAGTATTTT. The encoded protein is CAWSPLTSHDNTDTQYF.

The chain is built from TRBV27 and TRBJ2-1; 10 bases line up with TRBD2. Per germline, CDR1 MNHEY and CDR2 SMNVEV (reference sequence). CDR3 length: 15 residues. Trimming took 2 bases from V and 7 from J; bases not matched to a gene: 5. This CDR3 is CASSLPSGSANEQFF. For the CDR3, the DNA is TGTGCCAGCAGTTTACCTAGCGGGAGTGCAAATGAGCAGTTCTTC.

The genes are TRBV6-5 and TRBJ2-7; D is uncertain. The germline V gene has CDR1 MNHEY and CDR2 SVGAGI. The CDR3 extends over 14 amino acids. V gave up 0 bases and J gave up 2 bases, with 8 bases separating them. This chain's CDR3 is CASSYSGRTYEQYF. DNA for the CDR3: TGTGCCAGCAGTTACTCGGGCAGAACCTACGAGCAGTACTTC.

This clone was counted between two and nine times. The chain uses TRBV6-5 and TRBJ1-5; TRBD1 is a possible D gene (5 bases). Trimming removed 2 bases from V and 7 bases from J, with 9 bases in between. The CDR3 runs 13 residues. CDR1 MNHEY and CDR2 SVGAGI come from the germline V gene. The CDR3 protein is CASSYGARQPQHF. The CDR3 nucleotides read TGTGCCAGCAGTTACGGGGCCCGGCAGCCCCAGCATTTT.

V is TRBV15 and J is TRBJ1-4; no clear D. Germline-derived CDR1 and CDR2 are LNHNV and YYDKDF (reference sequence). The CDR3 runs 13 residues. The germline V and J ends were trimmed by 5 bases and 15 bases, with 19 bases remaining between them. The CDR3 loop is CATSATPSSPVFF. The CDR3 DNA reads TGTGCCACCAGCGCAACTCCCTCATCCCCTGTGTTTTTT. Full variable domain (missing parts from reference TRBV15 and TRBJ1-4): DAMVIQNPRYQVTQFGKPVTLSCSQTLNHNVMYWYQQKSSQAPKLLFHYYDKDFNNEADTPDNFQSRRPNTSFCFLDIRSPGLGDTAMYLCATSATPSSPVFFGSGTQLSVL.

The genes are TRBV19 and TRBJ1-5; tentatively, D is TRBD1 (6 bases). The germline gives CDR1 LNHDA, CDR2 SQIVND (reference sequence). This CDR3 comprises 15 residues. The germline V and J ends were trimmed by 3 bases and 3 bases, with 12 bases remaining between them. The CDR3 DNA is TGTGCCAGTAGTATGCCAGGGGCCAACAATCAGCCCCAGCATTTT. It encodes CASSMPGANNQPQHF.

The gene calls are TRBV30 and TRBJ2-1; the match to TRBD1 covers 10 bases. The CDR3 is 13 amino acids. V was pared by 6 bases and J by 9 bases, with 8 bases of the junction left unmatched. CDR1 is GTSNPN, CDR2 SVGIG, per germline (reference sequence). CDR3 loop: CACRGQGDTEQFF. CDR3 DNA: TGTGCCTGCCGTGGACAGGGGGATACTGAGCAGTTCTTC. The entire variable domain, with the rest obtained from reference TRBV30 and TRBJ2-1, is as follows: SQTIHQWPATLVQPVGSPLSLECTVEGTSNPNLYWYRQAAGRGLQLLFYSVGIGQISSEVPQNLSASRPQDRQFILSSKKLLLSDSGFYLCACRGQGDTEQFFGPGTRLTVL.

This chain uses TRBV5-6 with TRBJ1-2, with D tentatively TRBD1 (5 bases). V was pared by 0 bases and J by 8 bases, with 26 bases between. CDR1 is SGHDT and CDR2 is YYEEEE in the germline V gene. The CDR3 loop spans 18 amino acids. The DNA for the CDR3 is TGTGCCAGCAGCTTGGGGCACAACCCTGGGGCCACGGTTGGGGGCTACACCTTC. Translated, it gives CASSLGHNPGATVGGYTF.

The J gene is TRBJ2-2, the V gene TRBV7-3, with TRBD2 matching over 8 bases. There are 14 residues in the CDR3. The ends lost 6 bases at V and 5 bases at J; junction bases unmatched: 5. Germline values: CDR1 SGHTA, CDR2 FQGTGA. DNA of the CDR3: TGTGCCAGCAGGAAGGTAGCGGGAACCGGGGAGCTGTTTTTT. Residues: CASRKVAGTGELFF.

This clone was observed a few times. The chain recombines TRBV5-8 with TRBJ1-1; no reliable D call. Germline values: CDR1 SGHTS, CDR2 YDEGEE. This CDR3 spans 12 amino acids. Trimming removed 4 bases at V and 11 bases at J, with 15 bases between. Here the CDR3 reads CASSVPGSRAFF. Written as DNA, the CDR3 is TGTGCCAGCAGCGTCCCCGGGTCGCGCGCTTTCTTT.

The J gene is TRBJ2-1, the V gene TRBV6-5, with 10 bases aligning to TRBD2. CDR1 MNHEY and CDR2 SVGAGI come from the germline V gene. The CDR3 extends over 14 amino acids. V shed 6 bases, J shed 5 bases, and the junction held 4 bases outside the gene matches. In nucleotides, the CDR3 is TGTGCCAGCAGGAGGACTAGCGGAGACAATGAGCAGTTCTTC. The encoded protein is CASRRTSGDNEQFF.

The rearrangement links TRBV15 to TRBJ1-2; 8 nucleotides agree with TRBD1. The J segment lost 2 bases and the V segment lost 4 bases, leaving 3 bases of the junction unmatched. The CDR3 has 14 residues. Germline CDR1 LNHNV, CDR2 YYDKDF (reference sequence). The CDR3 loop reads CATSTRTGNYGYTF. CDR3 sequence (DNA): TGTGCCACCAGCACCCGGACAGGGAACTATGGCTACACCTTC.

In nucleotides, the CDR3 is TGTGCCAGCAGTGAAGGGCTTCCCCAAAGCAATGAGCAGTTCTTC. This gives the protein CASSEGLPQSNEQFF. The chain links TRBV2 to TRBJ2-1; unclear D gene. Germline CDR1 and CDR2: SNHLY and FYNNEI. The CDR3 spans 15 residues. Trimming pared 1 base from V and 6 bases from J, leaving 13 bases between.

The gene calls are TRBV29-1 and TRBJ1-5, with 11 bases identical to TRBD1. V lost 3 bases, J lost 2 bases, and 6 bases stayed unmatched. The CDR3 is 16 amino acids. CDR1 is SQVTM, CDR2 ANQGSEA, per germline. The CDR3 DNA follows: TGCAGCGTTGAGTATGGGACAGGGGGTGGCAATCAGCCCCAGCATTTT. Translation: CSVEYGTGGGNQPQHF.

The chain joins TRBV5-1 to TRBJ2-1, with 11 positions matching TRBD2. There are 14 residues in the CDR3. Germline assignment: CDR1 SGHRS and CDR2 YFSETQ. With V trimmed by 4 bases and J by 5 bases, 2 bases remained unmatched. The CDR3, as DNA: TGCGCCAGCAGCCTGACTAGCGGGAACAATGAGCAGTTCTTC. Amino acid sequence: CASSLTSGNNEQFF.

The rearrangement uses TRBV5-6 and TRBJ2-5; TRBD1 aligns across 7 bases. J lost 4 bases, V lost 2 bases, and 2 bases had no gene match. The CDR3 is made up of 13 amino acids. Germline lookup yields CDR1 SGHDT and CDR2 YYEEEE. This CDR3 is CASSFRDRETQYF. The CDR3, as DNA: TGTGCCAGCAGCTTCCGGGACAGAGAGACCCAGTACTTC.

This sequence joins TRBV5-5 and TRBJ1-5, with D possibly matching TRBD1 (5 bases). This CDR3 region has 16 residues. V gave up 3 bases and J gave up 3 bases, with 16 bases separating them. Germline V CDR1 and CDR2: SGHKS, YYEKEE (reference sequence). Here the CDR3 DNA reads TGTGCCAGCAGCTCGACGGGCGGGGCCTACAATCAGCCCCAGCATTTT. The encoded protein is CASSSTGGAYNQPQHF.

This chain connects TRBV25-1 to TRBJ1-1; 7 nucleotides align to TRBD1. Unmatched junction bases numbered 8, after V lost 5 bases and J lost 8 bases. The length of the CDR3 is 13 residues. Germline V gives CDR1 MGHDK, CDR2 SYGVNS. Written as DNA, the CDR3 is TGTGCCAGCAGTCCCTTTACAGGGGTGGAAGCTTTCTTT. This gives the protein CASSPFTGVEAFF. The complete variable domain, with remaining parts taken from reference TRBV25-1 and TRBJ1-1, reads EADIYQTPRYLVIGTGKKITLECSQTMGHDKMYWYQQDPGMELHLIHYSYGVNSTEKGDLSSESTVSRIRTEHFPLTLESARPSHTSQYLCASSPFTGVEAFFGQGTRLTVV.

This clone occurred a few times. The chain employs TRBV28 and TRBJ1-5; unclear D gene. Germline assignment: CDR1 MDHEN and CDR2 SYDVKM. The CDR3 loop spans 14 amino acids. Between the trimmed V and J ends, which lost 1 base and 5 bases, there was a span of 9 bases. The CDR3 nucleotides are TGTGCCAGCAGTTTATCGGGGAGGGATCAGCCCCAGCATTTT. Translated, it gives CASSLSGRDQPQHF.

The chain uses TRBV15 and TRBJ2-3; a possible D gene is TRBD2 (7 bases). V was pared by 2 bases and J by 1 base, with 13 bases between. Germline CDR1 and CDR2: LNHNV and YYDKDF (reference sequence). This CDR3 is 16 amino acids long. CDR3 in DNA: TGTGCCACCAGCAGAAGGGGGGGGGACGGCACAGATACGCAGTATTTT. Protein: CATSRRGGDGTDTQYF.